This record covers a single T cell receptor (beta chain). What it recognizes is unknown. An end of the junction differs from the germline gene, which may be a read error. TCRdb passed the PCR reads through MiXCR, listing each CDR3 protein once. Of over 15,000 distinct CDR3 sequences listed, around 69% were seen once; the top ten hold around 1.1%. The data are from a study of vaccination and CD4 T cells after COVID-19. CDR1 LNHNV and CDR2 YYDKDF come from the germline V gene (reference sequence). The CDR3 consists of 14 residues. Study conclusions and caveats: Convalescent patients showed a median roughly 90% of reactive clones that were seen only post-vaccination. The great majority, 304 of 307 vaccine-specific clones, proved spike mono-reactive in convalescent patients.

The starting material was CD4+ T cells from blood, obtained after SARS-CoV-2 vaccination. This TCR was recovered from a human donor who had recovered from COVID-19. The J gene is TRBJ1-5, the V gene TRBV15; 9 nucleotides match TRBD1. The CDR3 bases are TGTGCCATCAGCAGGACAGGGGGCAATCAGCCCCAGCATTTT. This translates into CAISRTGGNQPQHF.